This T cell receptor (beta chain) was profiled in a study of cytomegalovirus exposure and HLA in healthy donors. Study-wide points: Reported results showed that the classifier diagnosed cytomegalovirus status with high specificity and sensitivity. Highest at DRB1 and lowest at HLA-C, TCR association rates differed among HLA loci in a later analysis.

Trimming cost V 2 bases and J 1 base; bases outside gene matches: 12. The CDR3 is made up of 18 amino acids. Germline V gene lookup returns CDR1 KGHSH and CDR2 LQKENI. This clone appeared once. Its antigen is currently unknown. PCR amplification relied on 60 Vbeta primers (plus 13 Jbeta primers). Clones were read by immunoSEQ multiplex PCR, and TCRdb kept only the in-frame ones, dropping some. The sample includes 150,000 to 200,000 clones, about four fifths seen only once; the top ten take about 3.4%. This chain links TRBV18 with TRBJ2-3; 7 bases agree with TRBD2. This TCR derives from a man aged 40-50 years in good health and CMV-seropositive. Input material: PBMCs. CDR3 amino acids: CASSPWADLAEGTDTQYF. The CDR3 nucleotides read TGTGCCAGCTCACCATGGGCAGACCTAGCGGAAGGCACAGATACGCAGTATTTT.